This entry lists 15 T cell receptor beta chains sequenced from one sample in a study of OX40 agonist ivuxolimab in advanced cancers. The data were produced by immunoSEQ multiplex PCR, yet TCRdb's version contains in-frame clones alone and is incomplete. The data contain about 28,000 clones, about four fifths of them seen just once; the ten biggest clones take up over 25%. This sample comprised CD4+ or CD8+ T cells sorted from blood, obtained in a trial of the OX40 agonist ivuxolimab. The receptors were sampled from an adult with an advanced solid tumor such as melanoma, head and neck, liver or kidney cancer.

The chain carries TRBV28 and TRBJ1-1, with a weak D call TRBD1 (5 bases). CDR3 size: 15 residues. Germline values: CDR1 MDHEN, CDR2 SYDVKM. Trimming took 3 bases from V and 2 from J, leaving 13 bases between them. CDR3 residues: CASSFQGARNTEAFF. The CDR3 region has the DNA TGTGCCAGCAGTTTTCAAGGGGCTCGAAACACTGAAGCTTTCTTT.

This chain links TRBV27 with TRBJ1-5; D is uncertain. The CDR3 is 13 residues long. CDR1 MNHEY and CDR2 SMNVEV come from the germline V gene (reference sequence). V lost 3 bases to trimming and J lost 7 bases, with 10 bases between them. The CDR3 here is CASSFRSRQPQHF. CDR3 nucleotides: TGTGCCAGCAGTTTCAGGAGTAGACAGCCCCAGCATTTT.

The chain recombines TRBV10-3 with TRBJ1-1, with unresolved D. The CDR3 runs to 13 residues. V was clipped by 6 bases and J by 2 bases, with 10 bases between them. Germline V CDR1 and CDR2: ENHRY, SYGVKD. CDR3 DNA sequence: TGTGCCATCAGGGGCTTTCCTAACACTGAAGCTTTCTTT. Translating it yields CAIRGFPNTEAFF.

CDR3 DNA sequence: TGTGCCAGCAGTTACGGACAGGGGCGGACTGAAGCTTTCTTT. This encodes CASSYGQGRTEAFF. V usage is TRBV27 and J usage is TRBJ1-1; 9 nucleotides agree with TRBD1. The length of the CDR3 is 14 residues. V shed 4 bases, J shed 5 bases, and the junction held 5 bases outside the gene matches. Germline V gene lookup returns CDR1 MNHEY and CDR2 SMNVEV (reference sequence).

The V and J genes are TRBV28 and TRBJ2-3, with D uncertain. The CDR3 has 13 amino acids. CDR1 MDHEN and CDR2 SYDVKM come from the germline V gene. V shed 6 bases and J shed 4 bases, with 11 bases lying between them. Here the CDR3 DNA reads TGTGCCAGCAGACTCTGGGCGGCAGATACGCAGTATTTT. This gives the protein CASRLWAADTQYF.

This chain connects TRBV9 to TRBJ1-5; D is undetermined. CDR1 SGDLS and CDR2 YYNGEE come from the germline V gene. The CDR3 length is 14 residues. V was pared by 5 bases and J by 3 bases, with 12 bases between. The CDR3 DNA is TGTGCCAGCAGTGCGGACGGATTCAATCAGCCCCAGCATTTT. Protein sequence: CASSADGFNQPQHF.

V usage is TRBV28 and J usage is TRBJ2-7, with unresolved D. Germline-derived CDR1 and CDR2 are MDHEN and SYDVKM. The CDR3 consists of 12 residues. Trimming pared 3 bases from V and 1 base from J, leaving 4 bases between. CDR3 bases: TGTGCCAGCAGTTTCGAATCCTACGAGCAGTACTTC. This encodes CASSFESYEQYF.

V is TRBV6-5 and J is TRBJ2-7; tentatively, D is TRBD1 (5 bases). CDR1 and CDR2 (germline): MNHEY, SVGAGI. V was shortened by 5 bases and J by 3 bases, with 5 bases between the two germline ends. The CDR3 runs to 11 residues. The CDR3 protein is CASSTGYEQYF. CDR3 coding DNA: TGTGCCAGCAGTACAGGCTACGAGCAGTACTTC.

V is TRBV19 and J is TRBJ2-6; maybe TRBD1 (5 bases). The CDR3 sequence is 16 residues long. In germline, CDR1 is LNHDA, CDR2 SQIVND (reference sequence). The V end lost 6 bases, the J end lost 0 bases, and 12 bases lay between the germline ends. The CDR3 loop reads CASSPTGSSGANVLTF. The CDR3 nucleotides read TGTGCCAGTAGCCCCACAGGTAGCTCTGGGGCCAACGTCCTGACTTTC.

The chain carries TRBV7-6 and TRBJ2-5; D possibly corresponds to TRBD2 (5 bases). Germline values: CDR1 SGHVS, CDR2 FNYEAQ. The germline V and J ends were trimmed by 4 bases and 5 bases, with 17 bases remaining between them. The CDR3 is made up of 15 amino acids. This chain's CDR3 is CASSYAALGGETQYF. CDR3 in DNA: TGTGCCAGCAGCTACGCGGCACTCGGCGGGGAGACCCAGTACTTC.

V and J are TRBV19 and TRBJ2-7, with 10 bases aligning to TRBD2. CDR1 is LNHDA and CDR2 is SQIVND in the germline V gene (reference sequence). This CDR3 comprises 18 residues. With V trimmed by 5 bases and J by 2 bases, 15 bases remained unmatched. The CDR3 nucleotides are TGTGCCAGTAGTTACGGGACACCTAGCGGGGGTCTGACCTACGAGCAGTACTTC. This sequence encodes CASSYGTPSGGLTYEQYF. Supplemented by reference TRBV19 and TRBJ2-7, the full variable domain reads DGGITQSPKYLFRKEGQNVTLSCEQNLNHDAMYWYRQDPGQGLRLIYYSQIVNDFQKGDIAEGYSVSREKKESFPLTVTSAQKNPTAFYLCASSYGTPSGGLTYEQYFGPGTRLTVT.

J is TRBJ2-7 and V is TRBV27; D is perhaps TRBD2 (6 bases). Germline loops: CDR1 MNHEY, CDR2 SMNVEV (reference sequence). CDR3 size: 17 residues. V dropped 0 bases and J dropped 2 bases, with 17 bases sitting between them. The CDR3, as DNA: TGTGCCAGCAGTTTATCCATTGGGGCGGGGATTACCTACGAGCAGTACTTC. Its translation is CASSLSIGAGITYEQYF.

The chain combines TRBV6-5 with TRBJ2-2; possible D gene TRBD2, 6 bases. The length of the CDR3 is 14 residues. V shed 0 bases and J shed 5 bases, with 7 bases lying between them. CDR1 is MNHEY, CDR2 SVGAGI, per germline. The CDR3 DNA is TGTGCCAGCAGTTACTCGGACTATACCGGGGAGCTGTTTTTT. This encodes CASSYSDYTGELFF.

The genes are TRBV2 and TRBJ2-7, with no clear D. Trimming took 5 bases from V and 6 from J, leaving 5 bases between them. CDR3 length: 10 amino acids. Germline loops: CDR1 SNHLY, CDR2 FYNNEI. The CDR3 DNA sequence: TGTGCCAGCAGTTGGGGCGAGCAGTACTTC. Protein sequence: CASSWGEQYF. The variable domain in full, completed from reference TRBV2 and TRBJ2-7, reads EPEVTQTPSHQVTQMGQEVILRCVPISNHLYFYWYRQILGQKVEFLVSFYNNEISEKSEIFDDQFSVERPDGSNFTLKIRSTKLEDSAMYFCASSWGEQYFGPGTRLTVT.

CDR3 sequence reads: CASSGGSYYTF. For the CDR3, the DNA is TGTGCCAGCAGTGGGGGAAGTTACTACACCTTC. The gene calls are TRBV25-1 and TRBJ1-2; D not resolved. CDR1 MGHDK and CDR2 SYGVNS come from the germline V gene. V lost 4 bases to trimming and J lost 10 bases, with 10 bases between them. The CDR3 is 11 residues long.